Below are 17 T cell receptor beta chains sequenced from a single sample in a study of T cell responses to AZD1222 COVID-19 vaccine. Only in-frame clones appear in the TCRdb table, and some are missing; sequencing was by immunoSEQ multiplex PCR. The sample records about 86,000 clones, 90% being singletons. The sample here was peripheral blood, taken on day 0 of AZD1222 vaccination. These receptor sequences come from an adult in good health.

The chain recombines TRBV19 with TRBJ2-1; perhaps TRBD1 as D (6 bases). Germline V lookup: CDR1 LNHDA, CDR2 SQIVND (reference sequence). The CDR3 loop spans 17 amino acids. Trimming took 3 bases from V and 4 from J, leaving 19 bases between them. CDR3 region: CASSMPRQARGYNEQFF. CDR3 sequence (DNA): TGTGCCAGTAGTATGCCTAGACAGGCCAGGGGTTACAATGAGCAGTTCTTC.

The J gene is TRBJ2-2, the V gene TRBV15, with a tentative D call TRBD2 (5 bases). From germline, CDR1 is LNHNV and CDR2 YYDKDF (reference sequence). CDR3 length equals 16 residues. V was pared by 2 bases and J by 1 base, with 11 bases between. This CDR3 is CATSRISGMNTGELFF. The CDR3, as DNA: TGTGCCACCAGCAGAATATCGGGGATGAACACCGGGGAGCTGTTTTTT.

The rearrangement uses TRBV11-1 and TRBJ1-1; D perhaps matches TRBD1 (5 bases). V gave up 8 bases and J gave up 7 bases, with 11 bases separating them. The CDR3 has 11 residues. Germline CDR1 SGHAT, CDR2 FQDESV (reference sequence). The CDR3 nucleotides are TGTGCCAGCTACCAGGGCAGTGAAGCTTTCTTT. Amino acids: CASYQGSEAFF.

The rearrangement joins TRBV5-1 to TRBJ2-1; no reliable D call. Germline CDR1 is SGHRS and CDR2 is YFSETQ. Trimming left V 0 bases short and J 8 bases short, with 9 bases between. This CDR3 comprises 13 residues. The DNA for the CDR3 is TGCGCCAGCAGCTTGGATAGGAGCTATGAGCAGTTCTTC. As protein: CASSLDRSYEQFF.

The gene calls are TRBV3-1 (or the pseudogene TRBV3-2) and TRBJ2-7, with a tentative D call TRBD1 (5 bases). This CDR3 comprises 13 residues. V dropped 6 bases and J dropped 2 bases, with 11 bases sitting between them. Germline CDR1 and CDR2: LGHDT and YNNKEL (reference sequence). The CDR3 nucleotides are TGTGCCAGCAGTCTGACCAGGGCCTACGAGCAGTACTTC. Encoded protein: CASSLTRAYEQYF.

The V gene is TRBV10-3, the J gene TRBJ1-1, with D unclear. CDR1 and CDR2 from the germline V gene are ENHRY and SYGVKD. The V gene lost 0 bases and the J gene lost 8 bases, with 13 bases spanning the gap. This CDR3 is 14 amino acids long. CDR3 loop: CAISESDPLEEAFF. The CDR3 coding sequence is TGTGCCATCAGTGAGTCAGACCCCCTCGAGGAAGCTTTCTTT.

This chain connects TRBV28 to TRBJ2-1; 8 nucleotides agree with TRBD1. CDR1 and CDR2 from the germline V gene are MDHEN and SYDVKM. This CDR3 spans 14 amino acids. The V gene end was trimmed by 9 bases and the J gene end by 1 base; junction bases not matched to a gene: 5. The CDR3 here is CASKRDRSYNEQFF. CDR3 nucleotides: TGTGCCAGTAAACGGGACAGGTCCTACAATGAGCAGTTCTTC.

Written as DNA, the CDR3 is TGTGCCAGCAGCTTGGATAAGTCTCTAATCGGAAACACCATATATTTT. Protein product: CASSLDKSLIGNTIYF. The chain uses TRBV5-8 and TRBJ1-3, with D unresolved. The V and J ends lost 0 bases and 4 bases respectively, with 14 bases between them. Germline CDR1 and CDR2: SGHTS and YDEGEE. CDR3 length: 16 residues.

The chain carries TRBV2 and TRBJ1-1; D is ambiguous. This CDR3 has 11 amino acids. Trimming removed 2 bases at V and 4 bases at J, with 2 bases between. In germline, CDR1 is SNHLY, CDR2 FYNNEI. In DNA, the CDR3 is TGTGCCAGCAGTGAACGCACTGAAGCTTTCTTT. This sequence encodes CASSERTEAFF. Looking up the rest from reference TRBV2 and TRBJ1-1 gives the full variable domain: EPEVTQTPSHQVTQMGQEVILRCVPISNHLYFYWYRQILGQKVEFLVSFYNNEISEKSEIFDDQFSVERPDGSNFTLKIRSTKLEDSAMYFCASSERTEAFFGQGTRLTVV.

In DNA, the CDR3 is TGTGCCAGCAGCTTAATGAGGTCTGGGGCCAACGTCCTGACTTTC. Its protein is CASSLMRSGANVLTF. J is TRBJ2-6 and V is TRBV11-2; D remains ambiguous. The germline V gene has CDR1 SGHAT and CDR2 FQNNGV. Trimming took 2 bases from V and 1 from J, leaving 6 bases between them. CDR3 length: 15 residues. The full variable domain, rest sourced from reference TRBV11-2 and TRBJ2-6, is EAGVAQSPRYKIIEKRQSVAFWCNPISGHATLYWYQQILGQGPKLLIQFQNNGVVDDSQLPKDRFSAERLKGVDSTLKIQPAKLEDSAVYLCASSLMRSGANVLTFGAGSRLTVL.

The DNA for the CDR3 is TGTGCCAGCAGCCCCGGGACAGGCGACCTAAGGGAAAAACTGTTTTTT. This codes for CASSPGTGDLREKLFF. The V gene is TRBV5-4, the J gene TRBJ1-4, with 8 bases aligning to TRBD1. The CDR3 runs 16 residues. V dropped 4 bases and J dropped 8; count of bases not matched to a gene: 13. Germline V gene lookup returns CDR1 SGHNT and CDR2 YYREEE (reference sequence).

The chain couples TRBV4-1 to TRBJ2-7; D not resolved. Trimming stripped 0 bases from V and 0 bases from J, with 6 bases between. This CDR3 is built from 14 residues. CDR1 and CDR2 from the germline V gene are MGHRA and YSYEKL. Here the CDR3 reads CASSQEGFSYEQYF. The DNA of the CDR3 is TGCGCCAGCAGCCAAGAGGGGTTCTCCTACGAGCAGTACTTC.

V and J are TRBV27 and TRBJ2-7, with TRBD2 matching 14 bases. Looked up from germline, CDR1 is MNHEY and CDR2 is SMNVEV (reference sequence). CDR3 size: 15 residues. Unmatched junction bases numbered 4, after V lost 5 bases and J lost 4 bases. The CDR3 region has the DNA TGTGCCAGCAGTGCCTGGACTAGCGGGGGGTACGAGCAGTACTTC. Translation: CASSAWTSGGYEQYF.

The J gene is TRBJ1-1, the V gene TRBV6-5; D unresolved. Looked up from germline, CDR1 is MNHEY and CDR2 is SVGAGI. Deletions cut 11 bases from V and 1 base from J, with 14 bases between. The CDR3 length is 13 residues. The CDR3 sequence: CASRTRANTEAFF. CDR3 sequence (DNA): TGTGCCTCACGGACTAGGGCGAACACTGAAGCTTTCTTT.

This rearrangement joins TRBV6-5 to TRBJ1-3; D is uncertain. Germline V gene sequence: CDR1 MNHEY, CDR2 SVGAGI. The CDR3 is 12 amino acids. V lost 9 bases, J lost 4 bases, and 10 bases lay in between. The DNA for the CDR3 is TGTGCCAGTGAATCTGGAGGAAACACCATATATTTT. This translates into CASESGGNTIYF.

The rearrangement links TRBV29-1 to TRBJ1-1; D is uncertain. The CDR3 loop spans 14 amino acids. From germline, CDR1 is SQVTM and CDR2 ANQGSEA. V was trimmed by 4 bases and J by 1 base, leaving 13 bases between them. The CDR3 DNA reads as TGCAGCGTTGGTATGAGAGAGGGGAACACTGAAGCTTTCTTT. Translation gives CSVGMREGNTEAFF.

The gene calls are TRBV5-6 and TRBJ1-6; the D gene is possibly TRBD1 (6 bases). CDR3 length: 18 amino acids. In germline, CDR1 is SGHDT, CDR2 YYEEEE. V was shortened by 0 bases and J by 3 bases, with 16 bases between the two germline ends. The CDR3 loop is CASSLAQGSEDYNSPLHF. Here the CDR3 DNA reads TGTGCCAGCAGCTTGGCACAGGGAAGTGAGGACTATAATTCACCCCTCCACTTT.